Relative to its sample, the clone carrying this T cell receptor beta chain is large. Its antigen is still unknown. This specimen belongs to a study of T-cell memory formation after mild COVID-19. Study-level findings and limits: The SARS-CoV-2 specificity of second-wave clones reaching peak at day 37 remained unverified.

TCRdb reprocessed the 5' RACE reads via MiXCR and lists one record per CDR3 protein. The data show hundreds of thousands of distinct CDR3 sequences, under 20% seen once. The CDR3 spans 15 residues. Germline V gene sequence: CDR1 SGHTA, CDR2 FQGNSA. Losses at the gene ends were 6 bases for V and 2 bases for J; bases not matched to a gene: 10. The V gene is TRBV7-2, the J gene TRBJ2-7; TRBD1 aligns across 7 bases. The sequencing input was PBMCs or a T cell subset sorted from them (not recorded which). The receptor was isolated from an adult woman who had mild COVID-19 (a few samples of this study predate the infection). Cell type and time point are not known. The CDR3 loop reads CASRSTGTDAYEQYF. In DNA form, the CDR3 reads TGTGCCAGCAGGTCTACCGGGACAGACGCCTACGAGCAGTACTTC.